Presented here are 14 T cell receptor beta chains from one specimen sequenced in a study of T cells after yellow fever vaccination (dated by TCRdb to between 2018 and 2021). To prepare the library, 5' RACE was applied. TCRdb lists the instrument as Illumina HiSeq 2500. The public reads were reanalyzed by TCRdb: fastp trimming at Q25, MiXCR alignment, in-frame beta chains only. One record per CDR3 amino acid sequence lists the most common genes and DNA. The sample includes more than 110,000 distinct CDR3 sequences, with less than 8.5% observed a single time. Over 0.55% of the sample rests with the top ten. According to the study, the label for this sample's treatment or condition signals: live attenuated yellow fever vaccine strain. The sample consisted of CD4+ T cells sorted from PBMCs, taken 10 days after the yellow fever booster vaccination. The receptors stem from a man aged 25 to 40 who received the YFV17D yellow fever vaccine.

This clonotype was observed at least ten times. V and J are TRBV20-1 and TRBJ2-3; D ambiguous. In germline, CDR1 is DFQATT, CDR2 SNEGSKA (reference sequence). Trimming removed 3 bases at V and 2 bases at J, with 6 bases between. The CDR3 has 12 amino acids. CDR3: CSARPNTDTQYF. The CDR3 nucleotides read TGCAGTGCTAGGCCTAACACAGATACGCAGTATTTT.

This clonotype has a count of ten or more. The gene calls are TRBV20-1 and TRBJ2-1; 9 bases are a match to TRBD1. Germline trimming cut 4 bases from V and 8 bases from J; bases unmatched to any gene: 27. The CDR3 is made up of 20 amino acids. The germline gives CDR1 DFQATT, CDR2 SNEGSKA (reference sequence). CDR3 loop: CSANRDRVSREGRGLDEQFF. Written as DNA, the CDR3 is TGCAGTGCTAACCGGGACAGGGTCTCGAGGGAGGGCCGGGGGCTGGATGAGCAGTTCTTC.

The V gene is TRBV20-1, the J gene TRBJ2-2; 12 bases fit TRBD2. V shed 6 bases, J shed 7 bases, and the junction held 12 bases outside the gene matches. CDR1 DFQATT and CDR2 SNEGSKA come from the germline V gene (reference sequence). The CDR3 totals 16 residues. The CDR3 region is CSAKTSGSRENGELFF. The CDR3 DNA sequence: TGCAGTGCCAAGACTAGCGGGAGTCGGGAAAACGGGGAGCTGTTTTTT.

This clonotype was found many times. J is TRBJ2-5 and V is TRBV6-2 or TRBV6-3, with 7 bases matching TRBD1. In germline, CDR1 is MNHEY, CDR2 SVGEGT. The CDR3 consists of 13 residues. V was pared by 6 bases and J by 5 bases, with 6 bases of the junction left unmatched. CDR3 amino acids: CASRSTGYETQYF. The CDR3 nucleotides read TGTGCCAGCAGGTCGACAGGGTATGAGACCCAGTACTTC.

This clonotype was observed many times. The chain combines TRBV7-2 with TRBJ2-3, with D hard to call. This CDR3 contains 14 residues. Germline CDR1 reads SGHTA; CDR2 reads FQGNSA. Trimming left V 5 bases short and J 1 base short, with 10 bases between. The CDR3, as DNA: TGTGCCAGCAGCCGGATAGTTCGCACAGATACGCAGTATTTT. Translation gives CASSRIVRTDTQYF.

This clonotype was seen many times. This chain connects TRBV6-1 to TRBJ2-1; 7 bases are shared with TRBD2. CDR3 size: 14 residues. V trimming: 7 bases; J trimming: 3 bases; junction bases outside the gene matches: 6. Looked up from germline, CDR1 is MNHNS and CDR2 is SASEGT. This CDR3 is CASKWDYNYNEQFF. CDR3 nucleotide sequence: TGTGCCAGCAAATGGGACTACAACTACAATGAGCAGTTCTTC.

This clonotype has a count of ten or more. V and J are TRBV21-1 and TRBJ2-3; TRBD2 is the table's D call and was not checked against the DNA. TRBV21-1 represents a pseudogene. The CDR3 covers 16 residues. DNA of the CDR3: TGTGCCAGCAGCGTACCCGGGACTACCTACACAGATACGCAGTATTTT. Translated: CASSVPGTTYTDTQYF.

The table lists this clonotype with many counts. The rearrangement links TRBV15 to TRBJ2-7; D might be TRBD1 or TRBD2, each matching 5 bases. The CDR3 spans 14 residues. Germline values: CDR1 LNHNV, CDR2 YYDKDF (reference sequence). Trimming pared 5 bases from V and 2 bases from J, leaving 13 bases between. CDR3 DNA: TGTGCCACCAGCCCAGGGAGCGATGCCTACGAGCAGTACTTC. It yields the protein CATSPGSDAYEQYF.

This clonotype came up a few times. The chain links TRBV18 to TRBJ2-3; possibly TRBD2 for D (6 bases). This CDR3 comprises 14 residues. Germline loops: CDR1 KGHSH, CDR2 LQKENI. Trimming took 4 bases from V and 4 from J, leaving 12 bases between them. CDR3 bases: TGTGCCAGCTCACGGGCCTGGGAGGCAGATACGCAGTATTTT. Protein product: CASSRAWEADTQYF.

This clonotype was seen at least ten times. J is TRBJ2-3 and V is TRBV6-5, with unresolved D. The CDR3 has 15 amino acids. The germline V gene has CDR1 MNHEY and CDR2 SVGAGI. V was shortened by 0 bases and J by 5 bases, with 12 bases between the two germline ends. This CDR3 reads CASSYSRLYQDTQYF. CDR3 DNA sequence: TGTGCCAGCAGTTACTCGAGGCTATATCAAGATACGCAGTATTTT.

This clonotype has at least ten counts. This chain links TRBV7-9 with TRBJ2-7; the D is unclear. The V gene lost 10 bases and the J gene lost 7 bases, with 14 bases spanning the gap. Germline V CDR1 and CDR2: SEHNR, FQNEAQ (reference sequence). This CDR3 is built from 11 residues. The CDR3 bases are TGTGCCACCGAAGGGTTGGAAGAGCAGTACTTC. Translating it yields CATEGLEEQYF.

At least ten counts were recorded for this clonotype. This rearrangement joins TRBV3-1 to TRBJ2-1; TRBD2 aligns across 8 bases. There are 17 residues in the CDR3. After removal of 1 base from V and 9 bases from J, the junction contained 14 bases not matched to a gene. The V gene's germline CDR1 is LGHDT and CDR2 YNNKEL (reference sequence). CDR3 coding DNA: TGTGCCAGCAGCCAAGGTATAGCGGGAACTCTCCGTGGTGAGCAGTTCTTC. Amino acid sequence: CASSQGIAGTLRGEQFF.

There are many counts of this clonotype. The chain uses TRBV5-1 and TRBJ2-3; D perhaps matches TRBD1 (5 bases). The ends were cut back, 4 bases at V and 11 bases at J, with 17 bases in the middle. Germline CDR1 SGHRS, CDR2 YFSETQ. The CDR3 spans 13 residues. The CDR3: CASSEEGTQGQYF. For the CDR3, the DNA is TGCGCCAGCAGCGAGGAAGGCACCCAGGGGCAGTATTTT. Full variable domain (outside the CDR3, taken from reference TRBV5-1 and TRBJ2-3): KAGVTQTPRYLIKTRGQQVTLSCSPISGHRSVSWYQQTPGQGLQFLFEYFSETQRNKGNFPGRFSGRQFSNSRSEMNVSTLELGDSALYLCASSEEGTQGQYFGPGTRLTVL.

This clonotype was seen ten or more times. This chain links TRBV10-3 with TRBJ2-2; 9 bases agree with TRBD2. The V and J ends lost 3 bases and 6 bases, in that order; junction bases with no gene match: 8. Germline CDR1 and CDR2: ENHRY and SYGVKD. The CDR3 is 16 residues long. DNA for the CDR3: TGTGCCATCAGTGAAGCGGGAGGCCGCGGAGCCGGGGAGCTGTTTTTT. Protein sequence: CAISEAGGRGAGELFF.